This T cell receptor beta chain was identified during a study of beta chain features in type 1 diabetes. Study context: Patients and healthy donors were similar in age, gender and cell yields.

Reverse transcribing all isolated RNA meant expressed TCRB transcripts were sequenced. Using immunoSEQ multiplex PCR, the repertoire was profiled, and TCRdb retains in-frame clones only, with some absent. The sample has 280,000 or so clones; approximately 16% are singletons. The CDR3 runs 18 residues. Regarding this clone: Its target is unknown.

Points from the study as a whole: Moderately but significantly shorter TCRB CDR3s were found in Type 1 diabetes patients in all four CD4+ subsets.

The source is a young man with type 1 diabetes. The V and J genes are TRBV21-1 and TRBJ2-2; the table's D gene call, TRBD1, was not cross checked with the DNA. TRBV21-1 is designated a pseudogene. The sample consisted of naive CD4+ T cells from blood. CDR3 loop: CASSLSRGDRHCDGELFF. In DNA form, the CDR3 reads TGTGCCAGCAGTCTTAGCCGAGGGGACAGGCATTGCGACGGGGAGCTGTTTTTT.